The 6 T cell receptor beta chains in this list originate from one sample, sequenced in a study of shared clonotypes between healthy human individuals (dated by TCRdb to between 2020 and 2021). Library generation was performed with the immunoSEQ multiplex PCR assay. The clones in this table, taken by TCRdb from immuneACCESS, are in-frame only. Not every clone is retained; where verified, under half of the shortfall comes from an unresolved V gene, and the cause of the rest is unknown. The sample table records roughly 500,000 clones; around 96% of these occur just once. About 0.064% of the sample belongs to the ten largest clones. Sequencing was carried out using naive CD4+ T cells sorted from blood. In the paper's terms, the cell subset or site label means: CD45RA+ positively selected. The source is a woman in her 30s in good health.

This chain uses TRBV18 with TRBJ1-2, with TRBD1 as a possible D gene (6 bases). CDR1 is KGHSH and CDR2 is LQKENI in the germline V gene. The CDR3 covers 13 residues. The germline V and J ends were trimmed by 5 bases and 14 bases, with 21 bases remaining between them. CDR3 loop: CASSWERGTFPTF. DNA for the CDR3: TGTGCCAGCTCATGGGAGAGGGGGACCTTCCCGACCTTC.

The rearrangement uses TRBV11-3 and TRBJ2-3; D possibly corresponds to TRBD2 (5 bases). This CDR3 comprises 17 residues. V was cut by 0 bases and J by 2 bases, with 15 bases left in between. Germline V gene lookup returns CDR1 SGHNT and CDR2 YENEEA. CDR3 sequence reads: CASSLDLSRTPTDTQYF. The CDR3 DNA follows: TGTGCCAGCAGCTTAGATCTTAGTAGGACTCCCACAGATACGCAGTATTTT.

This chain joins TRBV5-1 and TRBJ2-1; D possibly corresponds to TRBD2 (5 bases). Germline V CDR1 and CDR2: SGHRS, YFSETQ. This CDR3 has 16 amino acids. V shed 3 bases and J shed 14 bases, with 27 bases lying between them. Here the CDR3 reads CASSSTYKGLPRLEFF. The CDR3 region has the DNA TGCGCCAGCAGCTCAACATACAAAGGACTTCCGCGTCTCGAGTTCTTC.

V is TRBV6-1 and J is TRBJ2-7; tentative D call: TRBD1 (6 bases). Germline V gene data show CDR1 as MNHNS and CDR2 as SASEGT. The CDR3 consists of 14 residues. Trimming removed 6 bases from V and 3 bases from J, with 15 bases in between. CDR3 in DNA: TGTGCCAGCAGGACTGGGGACACCTACTACGAGCAGTACTTC. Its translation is CASRTGDTYYEQYF.

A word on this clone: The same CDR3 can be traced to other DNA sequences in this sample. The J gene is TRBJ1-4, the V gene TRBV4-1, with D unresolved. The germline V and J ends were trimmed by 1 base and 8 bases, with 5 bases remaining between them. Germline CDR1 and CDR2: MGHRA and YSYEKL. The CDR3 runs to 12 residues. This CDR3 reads CASSQVAEKLFF. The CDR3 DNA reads TGCGCCAGCAGCCAAGTAGCCGAAAAACTGTTTTTT.

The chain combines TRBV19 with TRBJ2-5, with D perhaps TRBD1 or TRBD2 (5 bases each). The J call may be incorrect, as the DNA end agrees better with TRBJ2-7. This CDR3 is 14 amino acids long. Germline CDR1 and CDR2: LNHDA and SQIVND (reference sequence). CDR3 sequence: CASSTRDGSYEQYF. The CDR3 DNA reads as TGTGCCAGTAGTACCCGGGACGGCTCCTACGAGCAGTACTTC.